This T cell receptor (beta chain) derives from a study of T cell responses to AZD1222 COVID-19 vaccine. The study's findings and limits: Seropositive AZD1222 recipients at baseline numbered only five to seven. CD4 TCRs linked to vaccination spanned spike, dominating at 160-218 and 743-854. The donors showed a predominance of white British ancestry and of females, with possible underestimation of clonal diversity.

This clone was seen a single time. Its antigen is still unknown. Profiled with immunoSEQ multiplex PCR; TCRdb holds only in-frame clones, not every one. The table shows 90,000 to 150,000 clones, with roughly nine tenths occurring only once. The CDR3 has 13 amino acids. CDR1 is MDHEN and CDR2 is SYDVKM in the germline V gene. V was shortened by 8 bases and J by 4 bases, with 15 bases between the two germline ends. The rearrangement uses TRBV28 and TRBJ2-7; D possibly corresponds to TRBD2 (7 bases). This receptor was taken from an adult in good health. Material: peripheral blood, obtained on day 0 of AZD1222 vaccination. CDR3 sequence (DNA): TGTGCCAGCCGGGGAGGGGGGGCTTACGAGCAGTACTTC. Its protein is CASRGGGAYEQYF.